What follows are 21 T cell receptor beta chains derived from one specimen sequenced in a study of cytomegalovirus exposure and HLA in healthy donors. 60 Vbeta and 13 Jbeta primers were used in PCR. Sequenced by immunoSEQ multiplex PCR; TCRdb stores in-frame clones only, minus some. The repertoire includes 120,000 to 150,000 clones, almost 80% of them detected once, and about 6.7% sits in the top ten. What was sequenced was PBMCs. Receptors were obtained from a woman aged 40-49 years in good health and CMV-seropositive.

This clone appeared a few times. The CDR3 DNA sequence: TGTGCCAGCGCATGGGCGGGCCCTAATGAAAAACTGTTTTTT. It is translated as CASAWAGPNEKLFF. The genes are TRBV27 and TRBJ1-4; D is unresolved. There are 14 residues in the CDR3. Germline V CDR1 and CDR2: MNHEY, SMNVEV (reference sequence). Trimming took 8 bases from V and 3 from J, leaving 13 bases between them.

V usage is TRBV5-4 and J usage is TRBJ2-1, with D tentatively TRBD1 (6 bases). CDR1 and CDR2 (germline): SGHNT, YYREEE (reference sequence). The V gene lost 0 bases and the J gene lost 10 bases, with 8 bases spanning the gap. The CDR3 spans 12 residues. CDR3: CASSLEGGEQFF. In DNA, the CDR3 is TGTGCCAGCAGCTTGGAAGGGGGAGAGCAGTTCTTC. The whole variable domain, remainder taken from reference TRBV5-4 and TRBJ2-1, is ETGVTQSPTHLIKTRGQQVTLRCSSQSGHNTVSWYQQALGQGPQFIFQYYREEENGRGNFPPRFSGLQFPNYSSELNVNALELDDSALYLCASSLEGGEQFFGPGTRLTVL.

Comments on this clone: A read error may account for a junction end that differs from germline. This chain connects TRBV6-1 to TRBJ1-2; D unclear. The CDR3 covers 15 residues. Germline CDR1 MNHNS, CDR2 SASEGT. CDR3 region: CVSSEALLSGYGYTF. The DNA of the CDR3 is TGTGTCAGCAGTGAAGCTCTGTTATCCGGCTATGGCTACACCTTC.

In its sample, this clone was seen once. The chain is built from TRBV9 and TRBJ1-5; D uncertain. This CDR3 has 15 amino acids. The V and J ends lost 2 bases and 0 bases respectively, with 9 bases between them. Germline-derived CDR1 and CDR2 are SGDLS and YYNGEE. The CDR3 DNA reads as TGTGCCAGCAGCGTTACGGGGTATAGCAATCAGCCCCAGCATTTT. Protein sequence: CASSVTGYSNQPQHF.

CDR3 residues: CASSLWQGGGAIQPQHF. Written as DNA, the CDR3 is TGTGCCAGCAGTTTATGGCAGGGTGGCGGAGCAATTCAGCCCCAGCATTTT. The chain carries TRBV28 and TRBJ1-5, with a weak D call TRBD1 (5 bases). With 0 bases removed from V and 6 bases from J, the gap between germline ends came to 18 bases. The CDR3 contains 17 residues. Germline CDR1 is MDHEN and CDR2 is SYDVKM.

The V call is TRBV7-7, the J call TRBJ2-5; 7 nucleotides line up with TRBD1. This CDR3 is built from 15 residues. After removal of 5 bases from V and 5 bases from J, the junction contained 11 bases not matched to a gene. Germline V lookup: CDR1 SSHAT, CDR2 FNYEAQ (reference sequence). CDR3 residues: CASSTWTGTTETQYF. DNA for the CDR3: TGTGCCAGCAGCACCTGGACAGGAACCACTGAGACCCAGTACTTC.

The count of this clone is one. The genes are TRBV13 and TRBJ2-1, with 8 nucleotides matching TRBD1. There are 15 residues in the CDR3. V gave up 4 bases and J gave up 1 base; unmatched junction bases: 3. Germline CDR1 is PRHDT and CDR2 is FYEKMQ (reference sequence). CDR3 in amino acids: CASSSDRGSYNEQFF. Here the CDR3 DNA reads TGTGCCAGCAGCTCAGACAGGGGATCCTACAATGAGCAGTTCTTC.

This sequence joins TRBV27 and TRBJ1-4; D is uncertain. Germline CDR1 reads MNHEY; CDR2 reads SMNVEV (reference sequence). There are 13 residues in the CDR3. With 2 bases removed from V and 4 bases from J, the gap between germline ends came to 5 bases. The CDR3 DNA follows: TGTGCCAGCAGTTTAGTTCTTAATGAAAAACTGTTTTTT. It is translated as CASSLVLNEKLFF.

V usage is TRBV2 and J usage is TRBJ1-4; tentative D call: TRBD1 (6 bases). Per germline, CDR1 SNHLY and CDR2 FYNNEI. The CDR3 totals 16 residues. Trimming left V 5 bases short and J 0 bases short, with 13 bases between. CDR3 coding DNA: TGTGCCAGCAGTCAGGGGAAAGTTGCAACTAATGAAAAACTGTTTTTT. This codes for CASSQGKVATNEKLFF.

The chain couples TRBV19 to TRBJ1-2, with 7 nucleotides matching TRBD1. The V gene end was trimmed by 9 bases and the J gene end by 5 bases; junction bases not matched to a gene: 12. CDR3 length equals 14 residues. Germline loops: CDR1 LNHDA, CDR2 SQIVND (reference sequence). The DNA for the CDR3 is TGTGCCAGCACCCGGGACAGCATATTTTATGGCTACACCTTC. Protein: CASTRDSIFYGYTF.

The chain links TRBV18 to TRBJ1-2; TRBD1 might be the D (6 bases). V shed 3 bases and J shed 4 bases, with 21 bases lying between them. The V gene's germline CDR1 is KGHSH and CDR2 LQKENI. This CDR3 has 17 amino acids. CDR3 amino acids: CASSPPLRGGGSYGYTF. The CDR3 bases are TGTGCCAGCTCACCTCCCTTACGAGGGGGTGGTAGCTATGGCTACACCTTC.

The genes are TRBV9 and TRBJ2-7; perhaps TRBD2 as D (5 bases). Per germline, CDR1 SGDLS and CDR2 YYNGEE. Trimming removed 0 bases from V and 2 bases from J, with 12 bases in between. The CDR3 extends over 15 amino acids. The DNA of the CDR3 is TGTGCCAGCAGCGTAGACTACGGGGAAGCCTACGAGCAGTACTTC. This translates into CASSVDYGEAYEQYF.

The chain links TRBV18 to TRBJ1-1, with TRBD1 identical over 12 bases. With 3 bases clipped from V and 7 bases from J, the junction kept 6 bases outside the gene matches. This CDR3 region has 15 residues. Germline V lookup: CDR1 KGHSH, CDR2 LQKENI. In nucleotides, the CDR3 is TGTGCCAGCTCACCTTGGGGACAGGGGGCGGGTGAAGCTTTCTTT. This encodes CASSPWGQGAGEAFF.

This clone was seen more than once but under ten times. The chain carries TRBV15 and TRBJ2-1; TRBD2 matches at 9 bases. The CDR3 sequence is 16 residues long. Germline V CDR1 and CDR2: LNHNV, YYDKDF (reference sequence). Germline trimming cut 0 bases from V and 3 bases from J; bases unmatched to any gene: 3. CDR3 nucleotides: TGTGCCACCAGCAGAGATCCGCGGGGGGGCTACAATGAGCAGTTCTTC. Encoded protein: CATSRDPRGGYNEQFF.

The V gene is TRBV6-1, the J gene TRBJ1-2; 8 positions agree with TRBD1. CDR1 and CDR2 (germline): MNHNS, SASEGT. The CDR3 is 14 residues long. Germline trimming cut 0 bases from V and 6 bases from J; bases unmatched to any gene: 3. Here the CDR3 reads CASSEAQGADGYTF. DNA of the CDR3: TGTGCCAGCAGTGAAGCGCAGGGGGCGGATGGCTACACCTTC.

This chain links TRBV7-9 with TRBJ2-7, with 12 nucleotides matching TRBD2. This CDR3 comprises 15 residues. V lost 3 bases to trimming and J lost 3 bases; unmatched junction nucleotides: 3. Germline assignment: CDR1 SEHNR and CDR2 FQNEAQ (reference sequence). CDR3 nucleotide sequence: TGTGCCAGCAGCTTGACTAGCGGGGGAGTCTACGAGCAGTACTTC. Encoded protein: CASSLTSGGVYEQYF.

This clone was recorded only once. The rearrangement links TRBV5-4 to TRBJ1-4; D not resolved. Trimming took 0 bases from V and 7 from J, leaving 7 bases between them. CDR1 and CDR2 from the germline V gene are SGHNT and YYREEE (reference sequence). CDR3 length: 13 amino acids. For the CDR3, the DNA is TGTGCCAGCAGCTTGGCAGGTACTGAAAAACTGTTTTTT. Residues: CASSLAGTEKLFF.

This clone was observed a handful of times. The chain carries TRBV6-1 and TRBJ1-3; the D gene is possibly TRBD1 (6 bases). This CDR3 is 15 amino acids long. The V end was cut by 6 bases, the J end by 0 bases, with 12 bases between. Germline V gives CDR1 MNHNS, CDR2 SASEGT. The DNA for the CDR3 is TGTGCCAGCAGCGATGGACAGTTCTCTGGAAACACCATATATTTT. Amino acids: CASSDGQFSGNTIYF.

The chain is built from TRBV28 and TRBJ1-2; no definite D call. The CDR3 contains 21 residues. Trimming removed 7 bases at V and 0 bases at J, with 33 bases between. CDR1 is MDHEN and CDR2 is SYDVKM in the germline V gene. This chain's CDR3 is CASNVEALGLRAQTSNYGYTF. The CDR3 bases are TGTGCCAGCAACGTGGAGGCTCTGGGCTTACGAGCTCAAACTTCTAACTATGGCTACACCTTC.

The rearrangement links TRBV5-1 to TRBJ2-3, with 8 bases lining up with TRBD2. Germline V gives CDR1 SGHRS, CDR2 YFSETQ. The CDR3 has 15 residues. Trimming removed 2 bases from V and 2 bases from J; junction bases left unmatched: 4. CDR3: CASSFGLADTDTQYF. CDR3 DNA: TGCGCCAGCAGCTTCGGACTAGCCGACACAGATACGCAGTATTTT.

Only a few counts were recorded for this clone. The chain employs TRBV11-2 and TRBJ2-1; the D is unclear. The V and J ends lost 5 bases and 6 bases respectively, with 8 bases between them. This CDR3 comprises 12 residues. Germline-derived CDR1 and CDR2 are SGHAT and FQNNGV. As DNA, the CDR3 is TGTGCCAGCAGCCCACTTTTCAATGAGCAGTTCTTC. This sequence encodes CASSPLFNEQFF.